This TCR beta chain comes out of a study of cytotoxic CD8 clonotypes in ibrutinib-treated CLL. Study in general: Partial responses numbered some 24 and complete responses 2; after a median around 68 months, roughly 14 stayed remitted and about twelve progressed.

The data were produced by immunoSEQ multiplex PCR, yet TCRdb's version contains in-frame clones alone and is incomplete. The sample has around 310,000 clones; just under 80% are singletons. V gave up 4 bases and J gave up 0 bases; unmatched junction bases: 12. Germline V CDR1 and CDR2: GTSNPN, SVGIG (reference sequence). The CDR3 is made up of 17 amino acids. The sequences come from PBMCs, collected before ibrutinib treatment. This sequence was found in a human donor with chronic lymphocytic leukemia. The chain is built from TRBV30 and TRBJ1-3; 7 positions match TRBD1. CDR3 in DNA: TGTGCCTGGACCCTGTACAGGGGACAGTTCTCTGGAAACACCATATATTTT. Its protein is CAWTLYRGQFSGNTIYF. Using reference TRBV30 and TRBJ1-3 for the parts outside the CDR3, the full variable domain is SQTIHQWPATLVQPVGSPLSLECTVEGTSNPNLYWYRQAAGRGLQLLFYSVGIGQISSEVPQNLSASRPQDRQFILSSKKLLLSDSGFYLCAWTLYRGQFSGNTIYFGEGSWLTVV.